These 20 T cell receptor beta chains came from one sample sequenced in a study of T cell changes during pregnancy in multiple sclerosis. Clones were sequenced by immunoSEQ multiplex PCR, and TCRdb holds only the in-frame ones, with some missing. This table has 11,000 or so clones, 85% to 95% appearing once. Here the sequenced sample was CD4+ T cells from peripheral blood mononuclear cells, taken before pregnancy. The source is a female donor with multiple sclerosis, enrolled in a pregnancy study.

The rearrangement joins TRBV15 to TRBJ2-7, with D maybe TRBD2 (5 bases). The V gene's germline CDR1 is LNHNV and CDR2 YYDKDF (reference sequence). The CDR3 extends over 19 amino acids. V shed 0 bases and J shed 3 bases, with 24 bases lying between them. CDR3 loop: CATSRDSPGGTGGIYEQYF. The CDR3 nucleotides are TGTGCCACCAGCAGAGATTCTCCCGGAGGAACGGGCGGAATCTACGAGCAGTACTTC.

The chain is built from TRBV5-8 and TRBJ2-7; TRBD1 matches 8 bases. Germline V lookup: CDR1 SGHTS, CDR2 YDEGEE. This CDR3 is 14 amino acids long. Trimming cost V 4 bases and J 4 bases; bases outside gene matches: 7. The CDR3 nucleotides are TGTGCCAGCAGCGTACCGGGACAGGCATACGAGCAGTACTTC. The encoded protein is CASSVPGQAYEQYF. Variable domain in full (rest from reference TRBV5-8 and TRBJ2-7): EAGVTQSPTHLIKTRGQQATLRCSPISGHTSVYWYQQALGLGLQFLLWYDEGEERNRGNFPPRFSGRQFPNYSSELNVNALELEDSALYLCASSVPGQAYEQYFGPGTRLTVT.

This rearrangement joins TRBV30 to TRBJ1-1; no definite D call. Trimming stripped 2 bases from V and 6 bases from J, with 10 bases between. The germline V gene encodes CDR1 GTSNPN and CDR2 SVGIG (reference sequence). The CDR3 extends over 12 amino acids. The CDR3, as DNA: TGTGCCTGGAGTTCAGAGGTGGCTGAAGCTTTCTTT. As protein: CAWSSEVAEAFF.

The sample holds one count of this clone. CDR3 DNA sequence: TGTGCCAGCAGTGAGGGACGGGGGGAGGTAATTCAGTACTTC. Translation gives CASSEGRGEVIQYF. The chain links TRBV2 to TRBJ2-4; TRBD2 matches at 7 bases. The CDR3 totals 14 residues. From germline, CDR1 is SNHLY and CDR2 FYNNEI. Trimming took 3 bases from V and 10 from J; bases not matched to a gene: 9.

The chain recombines TRBV5-1 with TRBJ2-3, with 11 nucleotides matching TRBD2. The CDR3 is 17 residues long. Germline assignment: CDR1 SGHRS and CDR2 YFSETQ. V lost 0 bases to trimming and J lost 3 bases; unmatched junction nucleotides: 6. CDR3 in amino acids: CASSLAPTSGVTDTQYF. DNA of the CDR3: TGCGCCAGCAGCTTGGCCCCGACTAGCGGGGTAACAGATACGCAGTATTTT. The full variable domain, in which reference TRBV5-1 and TRBJ2-3 provide the parts outside the CDR3, is KAGVTQTPRYLIKTRGQQVTLSCSPISGHRSVSWYQQTPGQGLQFLFEYFSETQRNKGNFPGRFSGRQFSNSRSEMNVSTLELGDSALYLCASSLAPTSGVTDTQYFGPGTRLTVL.

V is TRBV2 and J is TRBJ1-6; D is possibly TRBD1 (5 bases). The germline V gene encodes CDR1 SNHLY and CDR2 FYNNEI. Trimming shortened V by 7 bases and J by 13 bases, and 14 bases separated the two germline ends. The CDR3 has 12 amino acids. CDR3 in amino acids: CASKDMPSPLHF. The CDR3 nucleotides are TGTGCCAGCAAGGACATGCCCAGCCCCCTCCACTTT.

V is TRBV18 and J is TRBJ1-1, with TRBD1 matching over 11 bases. Trimming removed 6 bases from V and 4 bases from J; junction bases left unmatched: 13. The germline V gene has CDR1 KGHSH and CDR2 LQKENI. CDR3 size: 17 residues. The CDR3 protein is CASSQLPGQGAPTEAFF. CDR3 sequence (DNA): TGTGCCAGCTCTCAGCTTCCAGGACAGGGGGCGCCCACTGAAGCTTTCTTT.

V and J are TRBV7-8 and TRBJ2-2; 10 bases match TRBD2. CDR3 length equals 15 residues. Germline V gene sequence: CDR1 SGHVS, CDR2 FQNEAQ. V was pared by 6 bases and J by 8 bases, with 9 bases of the junction left unmatched. CDR3 sequence: CASRSGGAIIGELFF. In nucleotides, the CDR3 is TGTGCCAGCAGGAGCGGGGGGGCAATTATTGGGGAGCTGTTTTTT.

This chain links TRBV10-3 with TRBJ1-2, with unresolved D. Per the germline V gene, CDR1 is ENHRY and CDR2 is SYGVKD. The CDR3 totals 12 residues. V was pared by 2 bases and J by 8 bases, with 9 bases between. CDR3 loop: CAISEALGGYTF. The CDR3 coding sequence is TGTGCCATCAGTGAGGCCCTCGGGGGCTACACCTTC.

The rearrangement uses TRBV29-1 and TRBJ2-7, with 7 bases lining up with TRBD1. Trimming cost V 7 bases and J 2 bases; bases outside gene matches: 2. The CDR3 runs 11 residues. Germline CDR1 SQVTM, CDR2 ANQGSEA. The CDR3 loop reads CSGGQTYEQYF. The CDR3 nucleotides read TGCAGCGGGGGACAGACCTACGAGCAGTACTTC.

The chain is built from TRBV21-1 and TRBJ2-7; the DNA was not used to check the table's D call, TRBD2. TRBV21-1 is a pseudogene locus. The CDR3 covers 16 residues. CDR3 sequence (DNA): TGTGCCAGCAGCAAGAGGGTAGTAGCGGGACCCTACGAGCAGTACTTC. It specifies CASSKRVVAGPYEQYF.

The chain has TRBV19 and TRBJ2-3; TRBD1 aligns across 7 bases. This CDR3 has 15 amino acids. Germline trimming cut 7 bases from V and 4 bases from J; bases unmatched to any gene: 11. CDR1 is LNHDA and CDR2 is SQIVND in the germline V gene (reference sequence). CDR3 in DNA: TGTGCCAGTACCCAATTAGGGGGCAGCGCAGATACGCAGTATTTT. Protein sequence: CASTQLGGSADTQYF.

The rearrangement joins TRBV28 to TRBJ2-3, with no clear D. The CDR3 is made up of 14 amino acids. V gave up 7 bases and J gave up 1 base, with 12 bases separating them. CDR1 is MDHEN, CDR2 SYDVKM, per germline. CDR3 in DNA: TGTGCCAGCACTCGGGTCCCTGGCACAGATACGCAGTATTTT. Protein product: CASTRVPGTDTQYF.

J is TRBJ2-6 and V is TRBV7-8; D is ambiguous. The germline V and J ends were trimmed by 5 bases and 0 bases, with 11 bases remaining between them. The germline CDR1 and CDR2 sequences are SGHVS and FQNEAQ. The CDR3 contains 16 residues. This CDR3 is CASSPLGISGANVLTF. Written as DNA, the CDR3 is TGTGCCAGCAGCCCTCTCGGTATCTCTGGGGCCAACGTCCTGACTTTC. Supplemented by reference TRBV7-8 and TRBJ2-6, the full variable domain reads GAGVSQSPRYKVAKRGQDVALRCDPISGHVSLFWYQQALGQGPEFLTYFQNEAQLDKSGLPSDRFFAERPEGSVSTLKIQRTQQEDSAVYLCASSPLGISGANVLTFGAGSRLTVL.

V gene TRBV2 combines with J gene TRBJ2-5, with D possibly matching TRBD2 (5 bases). The CDR3 is 13 amino acids. V gave up 3 bases and J gave up 5 bases, with 10 bases separating them. Germline assignment: CDR1 SNHLY and CDR2 FYNNEI. The CDR3 DNA reads TGTGCCAGCAGTGATATTTGGAGGGAGACCCAGTACTTC. This sequence encodes CASSDIWRETQYF.

In this sample, this clone turned up a few times. The chain joins TRBV5-4 to TRBJ1-1; 10 bases line up with TRBD1. Germline V gene data show CDR1 as SGHNT and CDR2 as YYREEE (reference sequence). The CDR3 has 16 residues. The V segment lost 0 bases and the J segment 4 bases; nucleotides outside the gene matches: 6. The CDR3 DNA follows: TGTGCCAGCAGCTTGGGGACAGGGGGAGGTGGCACTGAAGCTTTCTTT. It specifies CASSLGTGGGGTEAFF.

This chain uses TRBV6-4 with TRBJ2-1; 8 nucleotides line up with TRBD2. There are 15 residues in the CDR3. The germline CDR1 and CDR2 sequences are MRHNA and SNTAGT. V trimming: 0 bases; J trimming: 4 bases; junction bases outside the gene matches: 2. This chain's CDR3 is CASSDSGGGYNEQFF. The CDR3 region has the DNA TGTGCCAGCAGTGACTCCGGGGGGGGTTACAATGAGCAGTTCTTC.

This rearrangement joins TRBV6-4 to TRBJ2-3; D is uncertain. This CDR3 has 13 amino acids. Germline V gives CDR1 MRHNA, CDR2 SNTAGT. Trimming removed 0 bases from V and 4 bases from J, with 5 bases in between. CDR3 nucleotides: TGTGCCAGCAGTGACTCGAGCTCAGATACGCAGTATTTT. The encoded protein is CASSDSSSDTQYF.

The CDR3 nucleotides read TGTGCCAGCAGCTGGGGGACAGATTTCACTGAAGCTTTCTTT. This gives the protein CASSWGTDFTEAFF. The rearrangement joins TRBV7-3 to TRBJ1-1; TRBD1 matches 7 bases. The CDR3 length is 14 residues. The junction had 6 bases not matched to a gene; V was cut back by 4 bases and J by 4 bases. Germline lookup yields CDR1 SGHTA and CDR2 FQGTGA.

This chain links TRBV2 with TRBJ2-4, with 9 bases matching TRBD1. The J segment lost 0 bases and the V segment lost 8 bases, leaving 8 bases of the junction unmatched. The CDR3 spans 16 residues. The germline gives CDR1 SNHLY, CDR2 FYNNEI. The CDR3 DNA reads TGTGCCAGCTCCCCGGACAGGGGACTAGCCAAAAACATTCAGTACTTC. Protein sequence: CASSPDRGLAKNIQYF. Supplemented by reference TRBV2 and TRBJ2-4, the full variable domain reads EPEVTQTPSHQVTQMGQEVILRCVPISNHLYFYWYRQILGQKVEFLVSFYNNEISEKSEIFDDQFSVERPDGSNFTLKIRSTKLEDSAMYFCASSPDRGLAKNIQYFGAGTRLSVL.